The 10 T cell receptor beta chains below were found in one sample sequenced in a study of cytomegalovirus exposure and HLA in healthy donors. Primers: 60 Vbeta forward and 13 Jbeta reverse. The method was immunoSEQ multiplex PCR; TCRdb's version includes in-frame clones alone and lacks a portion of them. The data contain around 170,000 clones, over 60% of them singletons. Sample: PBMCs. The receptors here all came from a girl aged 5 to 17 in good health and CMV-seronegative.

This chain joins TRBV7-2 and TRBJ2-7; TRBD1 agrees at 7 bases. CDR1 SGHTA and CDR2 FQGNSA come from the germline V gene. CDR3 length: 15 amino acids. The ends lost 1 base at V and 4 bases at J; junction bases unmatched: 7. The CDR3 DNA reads TGTGCCAGCAGCTTAGGTGGGACAGTTACTTACGAGCAGTACTTC. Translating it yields CASSLGGTVTYEQYF.

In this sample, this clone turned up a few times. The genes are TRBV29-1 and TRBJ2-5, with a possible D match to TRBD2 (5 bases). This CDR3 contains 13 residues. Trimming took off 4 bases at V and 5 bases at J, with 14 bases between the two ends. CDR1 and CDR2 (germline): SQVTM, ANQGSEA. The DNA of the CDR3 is TGCAGCGTTGGGGCAGATCCGGGGGAGACCCAGTACTTC. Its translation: CSVGADPGETQYF. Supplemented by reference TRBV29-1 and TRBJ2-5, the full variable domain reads SAVISQKPSRDICQRGTSLTIQCQVDSQVTMMFWYRQQPGQSLTLIATANQGSEATYESGFVIDKFPISRPNLTFSTLTVSNMSPEDSSIYLCSVGADPGETQYFGPGTRLLVL.

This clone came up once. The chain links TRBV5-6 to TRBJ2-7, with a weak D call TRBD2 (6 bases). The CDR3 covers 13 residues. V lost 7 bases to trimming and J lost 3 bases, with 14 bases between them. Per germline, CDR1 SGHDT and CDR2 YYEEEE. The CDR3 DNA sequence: TGTGCCAGCGCCAATGGGGGACTCTACGAGCAGTACTTC. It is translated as CASANGGLYEQYF.

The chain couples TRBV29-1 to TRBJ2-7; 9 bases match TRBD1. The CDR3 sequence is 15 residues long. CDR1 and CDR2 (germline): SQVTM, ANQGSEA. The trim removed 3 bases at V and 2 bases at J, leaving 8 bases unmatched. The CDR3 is CSVEGQGLNPYEQYF. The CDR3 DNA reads TGCAGCGTTGAGGGACAGGGACTCAATCCCTACGAGCAGTACTTC.

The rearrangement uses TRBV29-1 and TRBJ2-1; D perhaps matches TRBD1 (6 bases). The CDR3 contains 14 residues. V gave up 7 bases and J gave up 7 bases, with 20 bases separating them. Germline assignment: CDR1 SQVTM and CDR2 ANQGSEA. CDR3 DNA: TGCAGCGGAATAGGGTTGGGGGCAGGGAATGAGCAGTTCTTC. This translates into CSGIGLGAGNEQFF.

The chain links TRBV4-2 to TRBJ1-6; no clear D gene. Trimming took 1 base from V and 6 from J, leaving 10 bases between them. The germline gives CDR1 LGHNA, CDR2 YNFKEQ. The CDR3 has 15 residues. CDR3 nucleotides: TGTGCCAGCAGCCAAGTAGACGGCGGTAATTCACCCCTCCACTTT. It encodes CASSQVDGGNSPLHF.

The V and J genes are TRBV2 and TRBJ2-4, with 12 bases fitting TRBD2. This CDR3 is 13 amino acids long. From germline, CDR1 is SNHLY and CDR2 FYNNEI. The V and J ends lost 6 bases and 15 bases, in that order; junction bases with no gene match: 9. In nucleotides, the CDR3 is TGTGCCAGCAGCCTAGCGGGGGGGCCGTTAAGGTACTTC. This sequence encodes CASSLAGGPLRYF.

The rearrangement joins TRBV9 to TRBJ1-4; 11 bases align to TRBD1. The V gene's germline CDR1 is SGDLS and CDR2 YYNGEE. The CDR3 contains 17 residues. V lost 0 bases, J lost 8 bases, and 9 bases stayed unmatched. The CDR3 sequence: CASSVGSLGTGGEKLFF. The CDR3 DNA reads TGTGCCAGCAGCGTAGGTTCCCTCGGGACAGGGGGAGAAAAACTGTTTTTT.

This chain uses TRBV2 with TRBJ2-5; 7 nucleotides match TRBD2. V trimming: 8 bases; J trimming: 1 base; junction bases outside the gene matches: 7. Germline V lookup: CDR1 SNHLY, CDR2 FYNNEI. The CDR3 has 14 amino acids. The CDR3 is CASRREATQETQYF. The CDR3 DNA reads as TGTGCCAGCCGTCGGGAGGCGACCCAAGAGACCCAGTACTTC.

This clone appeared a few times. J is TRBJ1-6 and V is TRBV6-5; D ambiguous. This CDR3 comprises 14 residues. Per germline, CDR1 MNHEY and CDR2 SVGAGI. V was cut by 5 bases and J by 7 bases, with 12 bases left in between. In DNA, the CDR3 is TGTGCCAGCAGTGAAGTTGAGAAGAATTCACCCCTCCACTTT. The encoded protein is CASSEVEKNSPLHF.